These 14 T cell receptor beta chains came from one sample sequenced in a study of CD8+ T cells in alopecia areata. Treatment defined: oral pan-JAK inhibitor, 5-10 mg twice daily. Reverse transcription of extracted RNA yielded cDNA, which provided the sequencing template. TCRdb's table, derived via immunoSEQ multiplex PCR, lists solely in-frame clones and lacks some. The sample holds approximately 280,000 clones, roughly 64% seen once. Sequences were derived from CD4+ T cells sorted from blood, sampled at week 24, from a patient treated with tofacitinib. Receptors were obtained from a human donor with alopecia areata.

V gene TRBV9 combines with J gene TRBJ2-2; 8 positions agree with TRBD2. The CDR3 consists of 16 residues. V lost 4 bases, J lost 0 bases, and 5 bases stayed unmatched. Germline CDR1 SGDLS, CDR2 YYNGEE. The CDR3 DNA reads as TGTGCCAGCAGCCGCAGCGGGAGCGCGAACACCGGGGAGCTGTTTTTT. This codes for CASSRSGSANTGELFF.

The chain recombines TRBV30 with TRBJ2-1; the D is unclear. The length of the CDR3 is 11 residues. In germline, CDR1 is GTSNPN, CDR2 SVGIG (reference sequence). Trimming pared 2 bases from V and 5 bases from J, leaving 4 bases between. The CDR3 sequence is CAWSRDNEQFF. As DNA, the CDR3 is TGTGCCTGGAGTAGGGACAATGAGCAGTTCTTC. The complete variable domain, with remaining parts taken from reference TRBV30 and TRBJ2-1, reads SQTIHQWPATLVQPVGSPLSLECTVEGTSNPNLYWYRQAAGRGLQLLFYSVGIGQISSEVPQNLSASRPQDRQFILSSKKLLLSDSGFYLCAWSRDNEQFFGPGTRLTVL.

This clone was found once. The chain couples TRBV7-2 to TRBJ2-3; D may correspond to TRBD1 or TRBD2 (6 bases each). Trimming stripped 3 bases from V and 2 bases from J, with 12 bases between. The CDR3 consists of 15 residues. Germline V lookup: CDR1 SGHTA, CDR2 FQGNSA. CDR3 coding DNA: TGTGCCAGCAGCTTTGGAGGGGGACCCACAGATACGCAGTATTTT. The encoded protein is CASSFGGGPTDTQYF.

V gene TRBV7-2 combines with J gene TRBJ2-5; 8 nucleotides line up with TRBD1. CDR1 and CDR2 (germline): SGHTA, FQGNSA. After removal of 6 bases from V and 5 bases from J, the junction contained 11 bases not matched to a gene. CDR3 length: 15 residues. The CDR3 bases are TGTGCCAGCAGGGCAGGGGGCTCCCTCGGGGAGACCCAGTACTTC. Amino acid sequence: CASRAGGSLGETQYF.

The V and J genes are TRBV5-6 and TRBJ1-2; 7 bases are a match to TRBD1. The germline V gene has CDR1 SGHDT and CDR2 YYEEEE. Trimming at V came to 3 bases and at J to 4 bases, leaving 12 bases not matched to a gene. CDR3 length equals 16 residues. The CDR3, as DNA: TGTGCCAGCAGCTCCTCCTCCAGGGGGGTCATCTATGGCTACACCTTC. Its translation is CASSSSSRGVIYGYTF.

This clone was found a few times. The chain recombines TRBV28 with TRBJ2-3; perhaps TRBD1 as D (6 bases). This CDR3 has 15 amino acids. Trimming removed 6 bases from V and 2 bases from J, with 15 bases in between. Per the germline V gene, CDR1 is MDHEN and CDR2 is SYDVKM. The CDR3 sequence is CASSRTAVPTDTQYF. CDR3 bases: TGTGCCAGCAGCCGGACAGCAGTACCCACAGATACGCAGTATTTT.

This chain uses TRBV5-6 with TRBJ2-2; unclear D gene. Trimming left V 2 bases short and J 5 bases short, with 7 bases between. The CDR3 covers 13 residues. CDR1 is SGHDT, CDR2 YYEEEE, per germline. The CDR3 bases are TGTGCCAGCAGCTTCGGCCTGACCGGGGAGCTGTTTTTT. Amino acids: CASSFGLTGELFF.

This sequence joins TRBV30 and TRBJ1-2; possible D gene TRBD1, 5 bases. The germline CDR1 and CDR2 sequences are GTSNPN and SVGIG (reference sequence). CDR3 length equals 16 residues. Deletions cut 0 bases from V and 8 bases from J, with 22 bases between. The CDR3 reads CAWSVHLGRVFGGYTF. The DNA for the CDR3 is TGTGCCTGGAGTGTACATTTGGGCAGGGTATTCGGCGGCTACACCTTC.

This clone was seen a few times. This chain connects TRBV30 to TRBJ1-1, with D unresolved. Germline CDR1 GTSNPN, CDR2 SVGIG (reference sequence). The CDR3 runs to 14 residues. V was clipped by 0 bases and J by 1 base, with 9 bases between them. DNA of the CDR3: TGTGCCTGGAGTGTAGGACTGCAGAACACTGAAGCTTTCTTT. It yields the protein CAWSVGLQNTEAFF.

This sequence joins TRBV29-1 and TRBJ2-5; D perhaps matches TRBD1 (6 bases). CDR3 size: 12 residues. V was cut by 7 bases and J by 3 bases, with 12 bases left in between. In germline, CDR1 is SQVTM, CDR2 ANQGSEA. The CDR3 coding sequence is TGCAGCGGCCAGGGACATGAAGAGACCCAGTACTTC. It is translated as CSGQGHEETQYF.

V and J are TRBV5-6 and TRBJ2-5, with TRBD2 identical over 13 bases. The CDR3 has 16 amino acids. The germline V gene has CDR1 SGHDT and CDR2 YYEEEE. V dropped 4 bases and J dropped 5; count of bases not matched to a gene: 8. The CDR3 here is CASSKTSGGRRETQYF. CDR3 nucleotide sequence: TGTGCCAGCAGCAAGACTAGCGGGGGGCGCCGGGAGACCCAGTACTTC.

Concerning this clone: Its ends do not fully match the called genes, so a read error is possible. This chain uses TRBV30 with TRBJ1-5; 8 nucleotides line up with TRBD1. The CDR3 is made up of 14 amino acids. Germline V gives CDR1 GTSNPN, CDR2 SVGIG (reference sequence). The CDR3: CAWSLGQGNQPQHF. The CDR3 bases are TGTGCCTGGAGTCTAGGACAGGGCAACCAGCCCCAGCATTTT.

CDR3 sequence reads: CASSPGRAYGYGYTF. In DNA, the CDR3 is TGTGCCAGCAGTCCGGGGAGGGCTTATGGCTATGGCTACACCTTC. The gene calls are TRBV27 and TRBJ1-2; D remains unclear. This CDR3 has 15 residues. Germline-derived CDR1 and CDR2 are MNHEY and SMNVEV (reference sequence). V gave up 5 bases and J gave up 4 bases, with 17 bases separating them.

In its sample, this clone was seen a few times. J is TRBJ2-7 and V is TRBV4-1; 9 nucleotides match TRBD1. The CDR3 is 14 residues long. Looked up from germline, CDR1 is MGHRA and CDR2 is YSYEKL. The V segment lost 1 base and the J segment 6 bases; nucleotides outside the gene matches: 4. CDR3 residues: CASSQVGQGAEQYF. In DNA form, the CDR3 reads TGCGCCAGCAGCCAAGTGGGACAGGGAGCCGAGCAGTACTTC.